Listed here are 26 T cell receptor beta chains from one sample, sequenced in a study of vaccination effects on CD4 cells after COVID-19. Their recognized antigens are unknown. Sequencing was preceded by expansion of antigen-specific CD4+ T cells with viral peptide pools in the ViraFEST assay. The authors isolated CD4+ T cells after about eleven days of culture. Each participant was administered two doses of either the BNT162b2 or the mRNA-1273 vaccine. Assay used: immunoSEQ multiplex PCR; TCRdb lists only in-frame clones, some missing. Among roughly 32,000 clones, 55% to 75% were seen once, and the ten largest hold less than 15%. Here the sequenced sample was CD4+ T cells from PBMCs cultured with HCoV-229E spike peptides, taken after COVID-19 vaccination. The receptors stem from a human donor who received a COVID-19 vaccine.

The rearrangement joins TRBV5-1 to TRBJ2-5; 10 nucleotides line up with TRBD2. In germline, CDR1 is SGHRS, CDR2 YFSETQ. J lost 4 bases, V lost 0 bases, and 9 bases had no gene match. This CDR3 comprises 17 residues. CDR3 sequence: CASSLAAVAGGVETQYF. The CDR3 nucleotides read TGCGCCAGCAGCTTGGCCGCGGTAGCGGGAGGAGTAGAGACCCAGTACTTC.

The genes are TRBV19 and TRBJ2-3; no reliable D call. V dropped 6 bases and J dropped 1 base, with 5 bases sitting between them. Germline CDR1 LNHDA, CDR2 SQIVND (reference sequence). CDR3 length: 12 amino acids. For the CDR3, the DNA is TGTGCCAGTAGCGGCCGCACAGATACGCAGTATTTT. Its protein is CASSGRTDTQYF. Complete variable domain (other parts from reference TRBV19 and TRBJ2-3): DGGITQSPKYLFRKEGQNVTLSCEQNLNHDAMYWYRQDPGQGLRLIYYSQIVNDFQKGDIAEGYSVSREKKESFPLTVTSAQKNPTAFYLCASSGRTDTQYFGPGTRLTVL.

The chain is built from TRBV9 and TRBJ1-2; D is ambiguous. V was pared by 0 bases and J by 4 bases, with 13 bases between. There are 15 residues in the CDR3. The germline V gene has CDR1 SGDLS and CDR2 YYNGEE. CDR3 in amino acids: CASSVGGDVGYGYTF. The CDR3 bases are TGTGCCAGCAGCGTAGGCGGTGACGTTGGCTATGGCTACACCTTC.

The chain carries TRBV6-1 and TRBJ1-6; the D gene is possibly TRBD1 (5 bases). The CDR3 is 15 amino acids. Trimming took 2 bases from V and 6 from J, leaving 11 bases between them. CDR1 and CDR2 (germline): MNHNS, SASEGT. CDR3 amino acids: CASSETQGSNSPLHF. In DNA, the CDR3 is TGTGCCAGCAGTGAAACCCAGGGAAGTAATTCACCCCTCCACTTT.

The chain carries TRBV9 and TRBJ2-5; 7 nucleotides agree with TRBD2. Germline CDR1 SGDLS, CDR2 YYNGEE. The J segment lost 5 bases and the V segment lost 3 bases, leaving 10 bases of the junction unmatched. CDR3 length equals 15 residues. The CDR3 DNA sequence: TGTGCCAGCAGCGCAGGGACTATCCCCCGCGAGACCCAGTACTTC. Its protein is CASSAGTIPRETQYF.

The chain carries TRBV11-2 and TRBJ1-2; D is ambiguous. The germline V and J ends were trimmed by 5 bases and 2 bases, with 12 bases remaining between them. The germline V gene has CDR1 SGHAT and CDR2 FQNNGV. CDR3 length equals 14 residues. CDR3 loop: CASSPLGGNYGYTF. The CDR3 DNA reads as TGTGCCAGCAGCCCGCTTGGCGGAAACTATGGCTACACCTTC.

The V and J genes are TRBV7-9 and TRBJ1-3; D call uncertain. Germline values: CDR1 SEHNR, CDR2 FQNEAQ (reference sequence). The CDR3 extends over 16 amino acids. Trimming took off 1 base at V and 0 bases at J, with 10 bases between the two ends. In DNA, the CDR3 is TGTGCCAGCAGCTTAGAGCCCGGCGTCTCTGGAAACACCATATATTTT. This translates into CASSLEPGVSGNTIYF.

This chain links TRBV7-9 with TRBJ2-1; 8 nucleotides match TRBD2. CDR3 length: 15 amino acids. Germline V gives CDR1 SEHNR, CDR2 FQNEAQ (reference sequence). With V trimmed by 5 bases and J by 3 bases, 6 bases remained unmatched. The CDR3 reads CASSLSGGGYNEQFF. CDR3 nucleotides: TGTGCCAGCAGCCTGAGCGGGGGCGGCTACAATGAGCAGTTCTTC.

The chain recombines TRBV30 with TRBJ1-4, with D possibly being TRBD1 (6 bases). The CDR3 has 11 residues. V dropped 7 bases and J dropped 8 bases, with 11 bases sitting between them. Germline CDR1 GTSNPN, CDR2 SVGIG (reference sequence). The chain's CDR3 is CASGTPEKLFF. The CDR3 coding sequence is TGTGCCTCCGGGACACCAGAAAAACTGTTTTTT. Full variable domain (rest looked up from reference TRBV30 and TRBJ1-4): SQTIHQWPATLVQPVGSPLSLECTVEGTSNPNLYWYRQAAGRGLQLLFYSVGIGQISSEVPQNLSASRPQDRQFILSSKKLLLSDSGFYLCASGTPEKLFFGSGTQLSVL.

The chain joins TRBV2 to TRBJ1-2; tentatively, D is TRBD1 (5 bases). Germline-derived CDR1 and CDR2 are SNHLY and FYNNEI. The CDR3 runs to 12 residues. Trimming cost V 3 bases and J 8 bases, with 10 bases left between them. The CDR3 DNA reads TGTGCCAGCAGTGATGGGAGGGGCGGCTACACCTTC. Its translation: CASSDGRGGYTF.

The V and J genes are TRBV12-3 or TRBV12-4 and TRBJ1-3; D unresolved. The CDR3 is 13 amino acids. V lost 4 bases and J lost 4, with 8 bases in between. The CDR3 region is CASSSRRGNTIYF. The CDR3 bases are TGTGCCAGCAGTTCCCGCAGAGGAAACACCATATATTTT.

This chain joins TRBV3-1 (or the pseudogene TRBV3-2) and TRBJ1-5; D uncertain. The CDR3 runs 14 residues. Germline V CDR1 and CDR2: LGHDT, YNNKEL (reference sequence). V was clipped by 0 bases and J by 4 bases, with 7 bases between them. The CDR3 protein is CASSQDLGNQPQHF. In nucleotides, the CDR3 is TGTGCCAGCAGCCAAGATCTGGGGAATCAGCCCCAGCATTTT.

J is TRBJ1-5 and V is TRBV15, with D unclear. Germline V gene data show CDR1 as LNHNV and CDR2 as YYDKDF (reference sequence). CDR3 length equals 16 residues. The V and J ends lost 5 bases and 0 bases respectively, with 14 bases between them. The CDR3 DNA reads TGTGCCACCAGCCGTCACATATCGAATAGCAATCAGCCCCAGCATTTT. This translates into CATSRHISNSNQPQHF.

A few counts support this clone. The chain joins TRBV5-1 to TRBJ1-1; D possibly corresponds to TRBD1 (5 bases). V lost 1 base and J lost 4, with 17 bases in between. The CDR3 spans 16 residues. Germline V lookup: CDR1 SGHRS, CDR2 YFSETQ. The CDR3: CASSLIWRGRGTEAFF. The CDR3 nucleotides read TGCGCCAGCAGCTTGATTTGGAGGGGTAGGGGCACTGAAGCTTTCTTT.

There are a few counts of this clone. The V gene is TRBV3-1 (or the pseudogene TRBV3-2), the J gene TRBJ1-1; D ambiguous. Germline CDR1 is LGHDT and CDR2 is YNNKEL (reference sequence). V was cut by 1 base and J by 4 bases, with 7 bases left in between. The CDR3 is 13 amino acids. DNA of the CDR3: TGTGCCAGCAGCCAAGGTCACGGCACTGAAGCTTTCTTT. Translated, it gives CASSQGHGTEAFF.

J is TRBJ2-3 and V is TRBV12-3 or TRBV12-4, with D perhaps matching TRBD1 (6 bases). The CDR3 is made up of 13 amino acids. V lost 5 bases and J lost 8, with 14 bases in between. CDR3 nucleotides: TGTGCCAGCAGTGAAACAGGGTACGGTACGCAGTATTTT. This codes for CASSETGYGTQYF.

The J gene is TRBJ2-2, the V gene TRBV30; 7 nucleotides match TRBD1. Unmatched junction bases numbered 7, after V lost 8 bases and J lost 4 bases. The CDR3 spans 13 residues. CDR1 is GTSNPN and CDR2 is SVGIG in the germline V gene (reference sequence). CDR3 in DNA: TGTGCCGGGGGACAGCGCGGCACCGGGGAGCTGTTTTTT. It encodes CAGGQRGTGELFF.

There are a few counts of this clone. The V gene is TRBV30, the J gene TRBJ1-6; TRBD1 aligns across 8 bases. The V gene's germline CDR1 is GTSNPN and CDR2 SVGIG (reference sequence). CDR3 size: 15 residues. The V segment lost 5 bases and the J segment 10 bases; nucleotides outside the gene matches: 13. As DNA, the CDR3 is TGTGCCTGGGGTACAGGGGGTTCGGTTTGGTCACCCCTCCACTTT. Amino acid sequence: CAWGTGGSVWSPLHF. Supplemented by reference TRBV30 and TRBJ1-6, the full variable domain reads SQTIHQWPATLVQPVGSPLSLECTVEGTSNPNLYWYRQAAGRGLQLLFYSVGIGQISSEVPQNLSASRPQDRQFILSSKKLLLSDSGFYLCAWGTGGSVWSPLHFGNGTRLTVT.

This sequence joins TRBV27 and TRBJ2-7; D uncertain. Germline V CDR1 and CDR2: MNHEY, SMNVEV (reference sequence). Trimming cost V 3 bases and J 1 base, with 7 bases left between them. The CDR3 length is 13 residues. The CDR3 here is CASSFDGSYEQYF. In nucleotides, the CDR3 is TGTGCCAGCAGTTTTGATGGGTCCTACGAGCAGTACTTC.

This clone showed up just a few times. The chain is built from TRBV5-1 and TRBJ2-7; TRBD2 matches 8 bases. Germline trimming cut 3 bases from V and 0 bases from J; bases unmatched to any gene: 2. Per the germline V gene, CDR1 is SGHRS and CDR2 is YFSETQ. The CDR3 extends over 14 amino acids. CDR3 sequence reads: CASSSGTSSYEQYF. The DNA for the CDR3 is TGCGCCAGCAGCTCCGGGACTAGCTCCTACGAGCAGTACTTC.

The rearrangement uses TRBV5-5 and TRBJ1-4; 8 nucleotides align to TRBD1. The CDR3 has 17 residues. V trimming: 2 bases; J trimming: 0 bases; junction bases outside the gene matches: 6. CDR1 is SGHKS, CDR2 YYEKEE, per germline (reference sequence). The CDR3 sequence is CASSFRPGQATNEKLFF. The DNA for the CDR3 is TGTGCCAGCAGCTTCCGGCCGGGACAGGCAACTAATGAAAAACTGTTTTTT. Variable domain in full (rest from reference TRBV5-5 and TRBJ1-4): DAGVTQSPTHLIKTRGQQVTLRCSPISGHKSVSWYQQVLGQGPQFIFQYYEKEERGRGNFPDRFSARQFPNYSSELNVNALLLGDSALYLCASSFRPGQATNEKLFFGSGTQLSVL.

By sample share, this clone is medium-sized. This chain links TRBV5-6 with TRBJ1-4; D is undetermined. Germline lookup yields CDR1 SGHDT and CDR2 YYEEEE. Trimming stripped 1 base from V and 10 bases from J, with 17 bases between. The CDR3 is 15 residues long. The CDR3 loop is CASSLLTPASGKLFF. Written as DNA, the CDR3 is TGTGCCAGCAGCTTGTTGACACCGGCGAGCGGAAAACTGTTTTTT.

This rearrangement joins TRBV18 to TRBJ2-3, with no clear D. Germline V gene sequence: CDR1 KGHSH, CDR2 LQKENI. There are 15 residues in the CDR3. V was shortened by 1 base and J by 3 bases, with 11 bases between the two germline ends. The DNA of the CDR3 is TGTGCCAGCTCACCACAGGGTAGGAGAACAGATACGCAGTATTTT. It codes for CASSPQGRRTDTQYF.

The V gene is TRBV19, the J gene TRBJ2-2, with 15 bases that match TRBD2. J lost 3 bases, V lost 1 base, and 9 bases had no gene match. This CDR3 spans 20 amino acids. CDR1 is LNHDA, CDR2 SQIVND, per germline (reference sequence). CDR3 in DNA: TGTGCCAGTAGTATAGGCCGACCGGGACTAGCGGGAGGATACACCGGGGAGCTGTTTTTT. Amino acid sequence: CASSIGRPGLAGGYTGELFF.

The rearrangement joins TRBV29-1 to TRBJ2-7, with TRBD1 identical over 7 bases. Germline V lookup: CDR1 SQVTM, CDR2 ANQGSEA. J lost 6 bases, V lost 5 bases, and 7 bases had no gene match. The length of the CDR3 is 12 residues. CDR3 sequence (DNA): TGCAGCGTTAGACCAGGGGACAGCGAGCAGTACTTC. Amino acid sequence: CSVRPGDSEQYF.

This clone was seen just once. The V and J genes are TRBV13 and TRBJ2-7; possible D gene TRBD1, 6 bases. V was shortened by 5 bases and J by 6 bases, with 11 bases between the two germline ends. In germline, CDR1 is PRHDT, CDR2 FYEKMQ (reference sequence). This CDR3 region has 12 residues. The CDR3 loop is CASSKSTGEQYF. CDR3 in DNA: TGTGCCAGCAGCAAATCGACAGGCGAGCAGTACTTC.